The 12 T cell receptor beta chains listed next were all sequenced from one sample in a study of tumor-infiltrating lymphocytes in primary liver carcinoma. The input was around 500 ng total RNA; TCR beta cDNA was made from it with a constant-region primer. Three nested multiplex PCR rounds, a slightly modified ARM-PCR, produced the libraries for TCR beta. TRBV1-TRBV30 forward and Cbeta reverse primers drove the first two roughly 10-cycle rounds. TCRdb analysed the multiplex PCR reads with MiXCR anew, one entry per CDR3 protein. Of 250,000 to 400,000 distinct CDR3 sequences listed, 65% were seen once; the top ten hold roughly 9%. Out of unsorted whole blood came the blood RNA, and germline DNA was extracted as well. The sequenced sample consisted of peripheral blood. Every receptor here comes from a man aged 35-49 years with primary liver carcinoma and hepatitis B virus infection.

In the case of this clonotype: As the CDR3 is not closed by the conserved phenylalanine or tryptophan, this likely results from a read error. J is TRBJ2-2 and V is TRBV11-1, with TRBD2 matching over 14 bases. Looked up from germline, CDR1 is SGHAT and CDR2 is FQDESV (reference sequence). The CDR3 totals 17 residues. In DNA form, the CDR3 reads TGTGCCAGCAGCCAGGGACTAGCGGGAGTCAGCACCGGGAAGCTGTTTTCT. It is translated as CASSQGLAGVSTGKLFS.

Worth noting for this clonotype: This may stem from a read error, because a much larger clone lies one nucleotide away. The chain couples TRBV6-5 to TRBJ2-5; 8 nucleotides align to TRBD1. This CDR3 spans 17 amino acids. The trim removed 1 base at V and 5 bases at J, leaving 12 bases unmatched. The germline V gene encodes CDR1 MNHEY and CDR2 SVGAGI. The CDR3 nucleotides read TGTGCCAGCAGTTACTATCCAGGGGGCGGTTCGGACGAGACCCAGTACTTC. Encoded protein: CASSYYPGGGSDETQYF.

V gene TRBV29-1 combines with J gene TRBJ1-5; possible D gene TRBD1, 5 bases. Matching the DNA end better, TRBJ2-3 makes the J call doubtful. The CDR3 is 13 amino acids. Looked up from germline, CDR1 is SQVTM and CDR2 is ANQGSEA. This CDR3 reads CSVTDSLVEPQYF. CDR3 coding DNA: TGCAGCGTTACCGACAGCCTGGTGGAGCCCCAGTATTTT.

Worth noting for this clonotype: A much more abundant neighbour one base away suggests this may be a read error. The V gene is TRBV4-1, the J gene TRBJ2-7, with D possibly being TRBD1 or TRBD2 (5 bases each). There are 16 residues in the CDR3. Germline V gives CDR1 MGHRA, CDR2 YSYEKL. V lost 0 bases and J 0 bases, leaving 12 bases between the germline ends. DNA for the CDR3: TGCGCCAGCAGCCAAGATAAAGAGGGGAACTCCTACGAGCAGTACTTC. Its protein is CASSQDKEGNSYEQYF.

Concerning this clonotype: A much larger clone differs by one base, so this may be a read error. This chain links TRBV12-3 or TRBV12-4 with TRBJ2-1; TRBD1 might be the D (6 bases). This CDR3 contains 16 residues. With 8 bases removed from V and 7 bases from J, the gap between germline ends came to 24 bases. CDR3 sequence: CASGAPGQMPGNEQFF. In DNA form, the CDR3 reads TGTGCCAGCGGTGCCCCGGGACAAATGCCGGGGAATGAGCAGTTCTTC.

In this sample, this clonotype turned up many times. The chain joins TRBV10-3 to TRBJ2-7, with D unclear. The CDR3 contains 14 residues. The germline CDR1 and CDR2 sequences are ENHRY and SYGVKD. V lost 4 bases, J lost 2 bases, and 12 bases lay in between. CDR3 residues: CAISGSDGTYEQYF. In DNA, the CDR3 is TGTGCCATCAGTGGGTCGGACGGAACCTACGAGCAGTACTTC.

The rearrangement uses TRBV29-1 and TRBJ2-1; 8 positions match TRBD1. Germline assignment: CDR1 SQVTM and CDR2 ANQGSEA. After removal of 8 bases from V and 11 bases from J, the junction contained 11 bases not matched to a gene. CDR3 length: 12 amino acids. DNA of the CDR3: TGCAGCTTAGAACAGGGGGTGGGTAAGCAGTTCTTC. It translates to CSLEQGVGKQFF.

The chain has TRBV24-1 and TRBJ2-1, with D hard to call. Trimming cost V 10 bases and J 9 bases, with 15 bases left between them. The CDR3 has 12 residues. Germline CDR1 is KGHDR and CDR2 is SFDVKD. The CDR3 is CATVAVSSEQFF. CDR3 sequence (DNA): TGTGCCACGGTGGCCGTTTCAAGTGAGCAGTTCTTC.

This clonotype appeared many times. V usage is TRBV6-2 or TRBV6-3 and J usage is TRBJ2-7; 8 nucleotides line up with TRBD2. V lost 5 bases, J lost 0 bases, and 9 bases stayed unmatched. This CDR3 contains 16 residues. Per the germline V gene, CDR1 is MNHEY and CDR2 is SVGEGT. The CDR3 loop is CASSSSGVFFSYEQYF. The CDR3 DNA reads as TGTGCCAGCAGTAGTAGCGGGGTTTTCTTCTCCTACGAGCAGTACTTC.

Worth noting for this clonotype: A single base separates this from a much larger clone, so it may be a read error. V and J are TRBV12-3 or TRBV12-4 and TRBJ2-1; TRBD1 agrees at 9 bases. The junction had 10 bases not matched to a gene; V was cut back by 4 bases and J by 9 bases. There are 15 residues in the CDR3. CDR3 in DNA: TGTGCCAGCAGTTCTGGACAGGGGTCAGCGGGTGAGCAGTTCTTC. Its protein product is CASSSGQGSAGEQFF.

This clonotype was detected only a few times. This may stem from a read error, because a much larger clone lies one nucleotide away. This chain links TRBV29-1 with TRBJ1-6; the D gene is possibly TRBD1 (6 bases). CDR1 is SQVTM and CDR2 is ANQGSEA in the germline V gene. V dropped 8 bases and J dropped 7 bases, with 15 bases sitting between them. The CDR3 contains 13 residues. CDR3 amino acids: CSIGVGANSPLHF. In DNA, the CDR3 is TGCAGCATTGGTGTGGGGGCGAATTCACCCCTCCACTTT.

CDR3 sequence: CASIRDTQYF. The CDR3, as DNA: TGTGCCAGCATCAGAGATACGCAGTATTTT. The chain couples TRBV2 to TRBJ2-3; D unclear. The CDR3 totals 10 residues. Germline V CDR1 and CDR2: SNHLY, FYNNEI. V lost 7 bases and J 5 bases, leaving 4 bases between the germline ends.